This TCR beta chain was captured by sequencing in a study of vaccination effects on CD4 cells after COVID-19. Whole-study findings and limits: The study found marked clonal contraction of infection- and vaccine-induced clones late after vaccination.

Produced via immunoSEQ multiplex PCR; TCRdb's table is partial and in-frame only. This table holds roughly 30,000 clones, around 73% found once. Before sequencing took place, the ViraFEST assay used viral peptide pools to expand antigen-specific CD4+ T cells. Between days 10 and 11 of culture, CD4+ T cells were separated out. Neither prior SARS-CoV-2 infection nor positive nucleocapsid antibodies were present in the vaccine recipients. Culturing of about 2 million PBMC per well took place with about 9.4 IU/ml IL-2 and 7.5 to 10 ug/ml peptides. Cells had half their medium changed to IL-2 medium on days 3 and 7. V was clipped by 2 bases and J by 0 bases, with 16 bases between them. CDR1 and CDR2 from the germline V gene are GTSNPN and SVGIG (reference sequence). This CDR3 comprises 16 residues. As to this clone: No antigen is known for it.

The sequence was obtained from a human donor who received a COVID-19 vaccine. This chain joins TRBV30 and TRBJ1-2; the D gene is possibly TRBD1 (6 bases). The sample here was CD4+ T cells from PBMCs cultured with HCoV-OC43 spike peptides, taken before COVID-19 vaccination. Subset reported: HCoV-OC43 spike overlapping peptide pool stimulation. CDR3 protein: CAWSSPPQGTNYGYTF. The CDR3 coding sequence is TGTGCCTGGAGTTCTCCACCCCAGGGGACTAACTATGGCTACACCTTC.